The 19 T cell receptor beta chains presented below share a single source sample, sequenced in a study of T-cell reconstitution after alpha-beta-depleted transplantation in children (dated by TCRdb to 2015 to 2016). The sample's treatment or condition label, decoded: allogeneic hematopoietic cell transplantation with graft depleted of TCRalphabeta T cells and CD19 B cells. The receptor library was made with PCR. These reads were obtained on an Illumina HiSeq 2500. TCR library preparation used molecular barcoding, with unique molecular identifiers applied to normalize quantification of the TCRbeta repertoire. TCRdb trimmed public reads at Q25 via fastp, called clones via MiXCR and kept in-frame beta chains. Each entry is one CDR3 protein sequence, shown with its most common DNA and genes. The sample data list approximately 290,000 distinct CDR3 sequences, and approximately 10% of these were observed just once. The ten largest clones capture 23% of the sample.

Sequenced material: peripheral blood, taken 180 days after TCRalphabeta/CD19-depleted stem cell transplant. These receptors were collected from a male patient aged 2 to 10 who had a stem cell transplant for chronic granulomatous disease, so the T cells may come from the graft donor.

This chain uses TRBV18 with TRBJ2-2; D is unresolved. CDR1 and CDR2 (germline): KGHSH, LQKENI. Trimming pared 3 bases from V and 4 bases from J, leaving 6 bases between. This CDR3 spans 13 amino acids. CDR3 residues: CASSPVPTGELFF. CDR3 nucleotides: TGTGCCAGCTCACCCGTACCCACCGGGGAGCTGTTTTTT.

This clonotype was counted at least ten times. This rearrangement joins TRBV12-3 or TRBV12-4 to TRBJ1-6, with TRBD1 identical over 8 bases. The CDR3 sequence is 15 residues long. V gave up 6 bases and J gave up 2 bases; unmatched junction bases: 3. The CDR3 coding sequence is TGTGCCAGCAGGGACAGGGAAACCTATAATTCACCCCTCCACTTT. Translating it yields CASRDRETYNSPLHF.

This sequence joins TRBV4-2 and TRBJ2-7, with no clear D. The CDR3 loop spans 16 amino acids. Trimming shortened V by 0 bases and J by 3 bases, and 15 bases separated the two germline ends. Germline CDR1 reads LGHNA; CDR2 reads YNFKEQ. This CDR3 reads CASSQEVLLPNYEQYF. In DNA form, the CDR3 reads TGTGCCAGCAGCCAAGAAGTCCTACTACCTAACTACGAGCAGTACTTC.

In this sample, this clonotype turned up many times. The chain links TRBV4-2 to TRBJ2-1; D unresolved. This CDR3 contains 17 residues. The V gene's germline CDR1 is LGHNA and CDR2 YNFKEQ. The V gene lost 0 bases and the J gene lost 3 bases, with 15 bases spanning the gap. DNA of the CDR3: TGTGCCAGCAGCCAAGATCAAAGGCAGGTCGTCTACAATGAGCAGTTCTTC. It encodes CASSQDQRQVVYNEQFF.

The table lists this clonotype with many counts. V and J are TRBV18 and TRBJ2-7, with 9 bases matching TRBD1. This CDR3 region has 15 residues. In germline, CDR1 is KGHSH, CDR2 LQKENI. The J segment lost 2 bases and the V segment lost 4 bases, leaving 6 bases of the junction unmatched. Here the CDR3 reads CASSLEQGATYEQYF. CDR3 coding DNA: TGTGCCAGCTCACTGGAACAGGGGGCAACCTACGAGCAGTACTTC. The full variable domain, its missing parts supplied by reference TRBV18 and TRBJ2-7, is NAGVMQNPRHLVRRRGQEARLRCSPMKGHSHVYWYRQLPEEGLKFMVYLQKENIIDESGMPKERFSAEFPKEGPSILRIQQVVRGDSAAYFCASSLEQGATYEQYFGPGTRLTVT.

This clonotype was recorded many times. CDR3 DNA sequence: TGCAGTGCTAGGGGGACAGGGTGGACCTCTGGAAACACCATATATTTT. It yields the protein CSARGTGWTSGNTIYF. The chain recombines TRBV20-1 with TRBJ1-3; 9 bases fit TRBD1. The CDR3 length is 16 residues. Germline loops: CDR1 DFQATT, CDR2 SNEGSKA (reference sequence). V lost 3 bases to trimming and J lost 0 bases; unmatched junction nucleotides: 6.

This clonotype was recorded many times. The rearrangement links TRBV6-1 to TRBJ1-2, with 10 bases lining up with TRBD1. From germline, CDR1 is MNHNS and CDR2 SASEGT. The V segment lost 6 bases and the J segment 7 bases; nucleotides outside the gene matches: 14. The CDR3 spans 16 residues. CDR3 bases: TGTGCCAGCAGCACCGAACTCGGGACAGGGGATCCTGGCTACACCTTC. Its translation: CASSTELGTGDPGYTF.

This clonotype was picked up many times. V and J are TRBV5-1 and TRBJ2-7, with 11 nucleotides matching TRBD1. Germline loops: CDR1 SGHRS, CDR2 YFSETQ. The CDR3 has 16 amino acids. J was trimmed by 3 bases and V by 4 bases; bases with no gene match: 9. The CDR3: CASSPTPGTGGYEQYF. DNA of the CDR3: TGCGCCAGCAGCCCCACGCCCGGGACAGGGGGCTACGAGCAGTACTTC.

This clonotype was observed at least ten times. The rearrangement links TRBV29-1 to TRBJ2-5, with D possibly TRBD2 on 6 matching bases. The CDR3 runs to 12 residues. Germline CDR1 is SQVTM and CDR2 is ANQGSEA. V dropped 4 bases and J dropped 3 bases, with 9 bases sitting between them. Here the CDR3 reads CSVGGGKETQYF. The CDR3 region has the DNA TGCAGCGTTGGGGGAGGAAAAGAGACCCAGTACTTC.

This clonotype has ten or more counts. The chain joins TRBV20-1 to TRBJ2-3, with a possible D match to TRBD1 (6 bases). Between the trimmed V and J ends, which lost 5 bases and 1 base, there was a span of 10 bases. Per the germline V gene, CDR1 is DFQATT and CDR2 is SNEGSKA (reference sequence). There are 13 residues in the CDR3. The CDR3 DNA reads as TGCAGTGCTCAGCCAGGGGGCACAGATACGCAGTATTTT. Translation: CSAQPGGTDTQYF.

At least ten counts were recorded for this clonotype. The chain employs TRBV28 and TRBJ1-5; D may be TRBD1 (6 bases). CDR3 length equals 16 residues. The V end lost 6 bases, the J end lost 4 bases, and 19 bases lay between the germline ends. Looked up from germline, CDR1 is MDHEN and CDR2 is SYDVKM. CDR3 residues: CASRQGDLLLNQPQHF. In DNA, the CDR3 is TGTGCCAGCAGACAGGGTGACTTACTATTAAATCAGCCCCAGCATTTT.

This clonotype occurred many times. The chain couples TRBV7-6 to TRBJ2-1; the D gene is possibly TRBD2 (5 bases). This CDR3 is 13 amino acids long. CDR1 is SGHVS, CDR2 FNYEAQ, per germline. Trimming removed 5 bases from V and 5 bases from J, with 10 bases in between. CDR3 sequence reads: CASSDFGDNEQFF. In nucleotides, the CDR3 is TGTGCCAGCAGCGATTTCGGGGACAATGAGCAGTTCTTC.

Turning to this clonotype: A much larger clone differs by one base, so this may be a read error. This chain joins TRBV29-1 and TRBJ2-1; D ambiguous. V shed 0 bases and J shed 0 bases, with 12 bases lying between them. Germline CDR1 and CDR2: SQVTM and ANQGSEA. The CDR3 consists of 16 residues. The CDR3 sequence is CSVEEMWRTSYNEQFF. In nucleotides, the CDR3 is TGCAGCGTTGAAGAAATGTGGCGCACCTCCTACAATGAGCAGTTCTTC.

This clonotype was observed a handful of times. The CDR3 DNA sequence: TGTGCCAGCAGCTGGGACTTGGATTCACCCCTCCACTTT. Protein: CASSWDLDSPLHF. This rearrangement joins TRBV7-8 to TRBJ1-6, with a tentative D call TRBD1 (5 bases). The CDR3 has 13 amino acids. Germline-derived CDR1 and CDR2 are SGHVS and FQNEAQ. The V end lost 4 bases, the J end lost 8 bases, and 9 bases lay between the germline ends. The complete variable domain, with remaining parts taken from reference TRBV7-8 and TRBJ1-6, reads GAGVSQSPRYKVAKRGQDVALRCDPISGHVSLFWYQQALGQGPEFLTYFQNEAQLDKSGLPSDRFFAERPEGSVSTLKIQRTQQEDSAVYLCASSWDLDSPLHFGNGTRLTVT.

This clonotype has ten or more counts. V and J are TRBV18 and TRBJ2-3; D gene uncertain. Germline CDR1 is KGHSH and CDR2 is LQKENI. The ends were cut back, 6 bases at V and 4 bases at J, with 14 bases in the middle. There are 14 residues in the CDR3. The CDR3 spells CASSIYDGSDTQYF. In DNA, the CDR3 is TGTGCCAGCTCGATCTACGACGGGTCAGATACGCAGTATTTT.

The gene calls are TRBV4-2 and TRBJ2-3, with TRBD2 matching 7 bases. J was trimmed by 5 bases and V by 4 bases; bases with no gene match: 18. Germline CDR1 reads LGHNA; CDR2 reads YNFKEQ. This CDR3 region has 18 residues. The CDR3 DNA follows: TGTGCCAGCAGCCCCAGGCGTGTGGGAGGGCGGAGGGAAGATACGCAGTATTTT. Translating it yields CASSPRRVGGRREDTQYF.

This clonotype has ten or more counts. The chain employs TRBV12-3 or TRBV12-4 and TRBJ2-1; TRBD2 is a possible D gene (6 bases). This CDR3 spans 15 amino acids. Trimming left V 2 bases short and J 8 bases short, with 16 bases between. CDR3 bases: TGTGCCAGCAGTTTAACGACTCCCTGGGGGGATGAGCAGTTCTTC. Translating gives CASSLTTPWGDEQFF.

A remark on this clonotype: A single base separates this from a much larger clone, so it may be a read error. The chain carries TRBV15 and TRBJ2-2; the match to TRBD1 covers 9 bases. The ends lost 0 bases at V and 6 bases at J; junction bases unmatched: 8. CDR3 length equals 17 residues. CDR1 and CDR2 from the germline V gene are LNHNV and YYDKDF (reference sequence). CDR3 in DNA: TGTGCCACCAGCAGAGATCAAACAGGGGGCTATCCCGGGGAGCTGTTTTTT. This gives the protein CATSRDQTGGYPGELFF.

This clonotype was counted many times. The rearrangement links TRBV20-1 to TRBJ2-7, with D tentatively TRBD2 (6 bases). The germline V and J ends were trimmed by 6 bases and 7 bases, with 19 bases remaining between them. Germline values: CDR1 DFQATT, CDR2 SNEGSKA (reference sequence). This CDR3 is built from 13 residues. Written as DNA, the CDR3 is TGCAGTGCAAACACGCTCCGACGGGAGGAGCAGTACTTC. This encodes CSANTLRREEQYF.